Listed below are T cell receptor beta chains from one sample, sequenced in a study of Graves' ophthalmopathy and Graves' hyperthyroidism. TCRdb recomputed calls from the multiplex PCR reads with MiXCR, one row per CDR3 protein. The sample yields 350,000 to 400,000 distinct CDR3 sequences, 15% seen once. What was sequenced was peripheral blood. The source of these receptors is a woman younger than 35 with stable Graves' hyperthyroidism. Each CDR3 is given with its conserved first and last residue. Each record gives: V gene, J gene, CDR3 protein.

TRBV24-1,TRBJ2-5,CATSDHGQGRETQYF
TRBV15,TRBJ1-2,CATSRENRVGYTF
TRBV12-3/TRBV12-4,TRBJ1-5,CASKGQGQVSQHF
TRBV7-9,TRBJ1-2,CASSLAQNDGYTF
TRBV12-3/TRBV12-4,TRBJ1-1,CASSLEGWATEAFF
TRBV12-3/TRBV12-4,TRBJ1-5,CASSFQGNQPQHF
TRBV24-1,TRBJ2-7,CATSSGTFGEQYF
TRBV5-1,TRBJ2-7,CASSWAGHGEQYF
TRBV11-3,TRBJ2-2,CASSLVLSPNTGELFF
TRBV2,TRBJ1-5,CASKRDKGVNSNQPQHF
TRBV6-1,TRBJ1-2,CASRTRQGRHYGYTF
TRBV6-2/TRBV6-3,TRBJ2-7,CASSYLGGGGNEQYF
TRBV14,TRBJ1-2,CASSRGTGHYGYTF
TRBV12-3/TRBV12-4,TRBJ2-2,CASASLSNTGELFF
TRBV9,TRBJ1-5,CASSVDAGANQPQHF
TRBV12-3/TRBV12-4,TRBJ1-2,CASSLMDYGYTF
TRBV5-1,TRBJ2-7,CASSVGTGIHEQYF
TRBV29-1,TRBJ2-5,CSVSGYQETQYF
TRBV12-3/TRBV12-4,TRBJ1-2,CASSHRNGYTF
TRBV6-1,TRBJ2-5,CASSPWVEQETQYF
TRBV6-2/TRBV6-3,TRBJ1-2,CASSYSRRTMFFNYGYTF
TRBV2,TRBJ1-2,CASGGSGVGYTF
TRBV6-5,TRBJ2-5,CASSRTPAETQYF
TRBV14,TRBJ2-5,CASSQRKGGETQYF
TRBV7-2,TRBJ1-2,CASSLVGGIYGYTF
TRBV5-1,TRBJ1-6,CASSSSRDRVDSPLHF
TRBV28,TRBJ2-7,CASRQPGQGAYEQYF
TRBV25-1,TRBJ1-2,CASREDRGNYGYTF
TRBV4-1,TRBJ1-5,CASSQGRGFNQPQHF
TRBV11-3,TRBJ1-1,CASSLTGPNTEAFF
TRBV10-2,TRBJ1-1,CASSHQGEAFF
TRBV4-1,TRBJ1-1,CASSTQTGVGTEAFF
TRBV12-3/TRBV12-4,TRBJ1-2,CASSPDRGIGYTF
TRBV6-2/TRBV6-3,TRBJ1-1,CASSYGGLEAFF
TRBV12-3/TRBV12-4,TRBJ2-5,CASSLARRTGETQYF
TRBV12-5,TRBJ2-7,CASGLDTGPYEQYF
TRBV20-1,TRBJ1-5,CSASSAGDQPQHF
TRBV19,TRBJ2-5,CASSTTKGFQETQYF
TRBV7-3,TRBJ2-1,CASSLNSGGYNEQFF